The 14 T cell receptor beta chains reported below all come from one sample, sequenced in a study of vaccination effects on CD4 cells after COVID-19. Libraries were prepared by immunoSEQ multiplex PCR; TCRdb keeps only in-frame clonotypes and omits some of them. The sample has tens of thousands of clones; about three quarters are singletons. Their target antigens are unknown. Before any sequencing was done, the ViraFEST assay used viral peptide pools to expand antigen-specific CD4+ T cells. Scientists isolated CD4+ T cells after a roughly ten-day culture period ended. PCR showed that the person got SARS-CoV-2 infection at some point between March and December 2020. Here the sequenced sample was CD4+ T cells from PBMCs cultured with HCoV-NL63 spike peptides, taken before COVID-19 vaccination. The receptors here all came from a human donor who had a prior SARS-CoV-2 infection.

In this sample, this clone turned up once. This rearrangement joins TRBV4-2 to TRBJ2-1; TRBD2 agrees at 7 bases. J gave up 9 bases and V 0 bases, and 8 bases lay outside the gene matches. Germline V gene data show CDR1 as LGHNA and CDR2 as YNFKEQ. CDR3 length: 15 residues. CDR3 amino acids: CASSQESGEGAEQFF. The DNA for the CDR3 is TGTGCCAGCAGCCAAGAATCCGGGGAGGGAGCTGAGCAGTTCTTC.

This clone was picked up a small number of times. This rearrangement joins TRBV11-2 to TRBJ1-6; D is undetermined. Per germline, CDR1 SGHAT and CDR2 FQNNGV. CDR3 size: 14 residues. V lost 4 bases, J lost 6 bases, and 10 bases lay in between. CDR3 DNA: TGTGCCAGCAGCTCGACTATAGTTAATTCACCCCTCCACTTT. The encoded protein is CASSSTIVNSPLHF.

The sample holds one count of this clone. This chain's CDR3 is CASSPREGINSPLHF. DNA of the CDR3: TGTGCCAGCTCACCCCGCGAAGGAATCAATTCACCCCTCCACTTT. The V call is TRBV18, the J call TRBJ1-6, with unresolved D. The CDR3 runs to 15 residues. Germline assignment: CDR1 KGHSH and CDR2 LQKENI. The V end was cut by 3 bases, the J end by 7 bases, with 13 bases between.

The chain carries TRBV11-1 and TRBJ1-1; D ambiguous. Trimming shortened V by 3 bases and J by 5 bases, and 13 bases separated the two germline ends. CDR3 length: 14 amino acids. CDR1 is SGHAT, CDR2 FQDESV, per germline (reference sequence). The CDR3 spells CASSLGNSRTEAFF. CDR3 coding DNA: TGTGCCAGCAGCTTGGGCAATAGTAGGACTGAAGCTTTCTTT.

V usage is TRBV24-1 and J usage is TRBJ2-1; D gene unclear. Germline V lookup: CDR1 KGHDR, CDR2 SFDVKD. This CDR3 has 15 amino acids. Trimming took off 6 bases at V and 5 bases at J, with 16 bases between the two ends. The DNA for the CDR3 is TGTGCCACCAGTAGTTCTTCTCTAGGTAACAATGAGCAGTTCTTC. Translating gives CATSSSSLGNNEQFF.

The chain has TRBV6-2 or TRBV6-3 and TRBJ2-7; the D gene is possibly TRBD2 (6 bases). The ends were cut back, 1 base at V and 4 bases at J, with 14 bases in the middle. CDR1 and CDR2 from the germline V gene are MNHEY and SVGEGT. This CDR3 comprises 15 residues. CDR3 protein: CASSYFPEGRYEQYF. CDR3 bases: TGTGCCAGCAGTTACTTCCCGGAGGGTAGGTACGAGCAGTACTTC.

V gene TRBV9 combines with J gene TRBJ1-1; D is uncertain. This CDR3 spans 13 amino acids. The V and J ends lost 3 bases and 0 bases respectively, with 6 bases between them. The germline V gene has CDR1 SGDLS and CDR2 YYNGEE. The CDR3 nucleotides are TGTGCCAGCAGCGCTAGCATGAACACTGAAGCTTTCTTT. Encoded protein: CASSASMNTEAFF.

Here the CDR3 reads CASSYTGLSTDTQYF. CDR3 bases: TGTGCCAGCAGTTATACCGGGTTAAGCACAGATACGCAGTATTTT. The chain joins TRBV6-5 to TRBJ2-3, with D unclear. Deletions cut 3 bases from V and 0 bases from J, with 10 bases between. This CDR3 contains 15 residues. The germline gives CDR1 MNHEY, CDR2 SVGAGI.

This chain connects TRBV7-8 to TRBJ2-1, with D possibly matching TRBD1 (5 bases). The V end was cut by 1 base, the J end by 9 bases, with 16 bases between. Germline V gene lookup returns CDR1 SGHVS and CDR2 FQNEAQ. This CDR3 comprises 15 residues. This chain's CDR3 is CASSLGPSWGTEQFF. CDR3 coding DNA: TGTGCCAGCAGCTTAGGCCCGTCTTGGGGCACTGAGCAGTTCTTC. Based on the CDR3 plus reference TRBV7-8 and TRBJ2-1, the full variable domain is GAGVSQSPRYKVAKRGQDVALRCDPISGHVSLFWYQQALGQGPEFLTYFQNEAQLDKSGLPSDRFFAERPEGSVSTLKIQRTQQEDSAVYLCASSLGPSWGTEQFFGPGTRLTVL.

This chain connects TRBV5-4 to TRBJ1-1; 8 nucleotides agree with TRBD1. Germline V gene sequence: CDR1 SGHNT, CDR2 YYREEE (reference sequence). The CDR3 consists of 14 residues. V lost 5 bases to trimming and J lost 2 bases; unmatched junction nucleotides: 5. The CDR3 nucleotides are TGTGCCAGCAGTCAGGACAGGGTTAACACTGAAGCTTTCTTT. The encoded protein is CASSQDRVNTEAFF.

This chain joins TRBV11-3 and TRBJ2-7; D perhaps matches TRBD1 (5 bases). Germline V gene sequence: CDR1 SGHNT, CDR2 YENEEA. The V end was cut by 1 base, the J end by 5 bases, with 12 bases between. CDR3 length equals 14 residues. The CDR3 DNA reads as TGTGCCAGCAGCTTAGTAGGGGTCATTAACGAGCAGTACTTC. Protein sequence: CASSLVGVINEQYF.

The chain couples TRBV5-1 to TRBJ1-5; the D is unclear. From germline, CDR1 is SGHRS and CDR2 YFSETQ. CDR3 length: 14 residues. Trimming took 2 bases from V and 6 from J, leaving 12 bases between them. The CDR3 sequence: CASSLDGSGQPQHF. In DNA, the CDR3 is TGCGCCAGCAGCTTAGATGGGTCGGGTCAGCCCCAGCATTTT.

This rearrangement joins TRBV7-8 to TRBJ1-5, with D perhaps matching TRBD1 (6 bases). Trimming shortened V by 4 bases and J by 1 base, and 23 bases separated the two germline ends. Germline CDR1 SGHVS, CDR2 FQNEAQ. This CDR3 has 19 residues. The CDR3 sequence is CASSSAQGLTWRSNQPQHF. The DNA of the CDR3 is TGTGCCAGCAGCTCTGCACAGGGTTTAACATGGAGGAGCAATCAGCCCCAGCATTTT.

A few counts support this clone. The chain couples TRBV19 to TRBJ2-3; perhaps TRBD1 as D (6 bases). From germline, CDR1 is LNHDA and CDR2 SQIVND (reference sequence). The CDR3 runs to 17 residues. V gave up 5 bases and J gave up 3 bases, with 21 bases separating them. The CDR3 DNA sequence: TGTGCCAGTAGTTCTCCCGCGTCAGGGGCGAGGACAGATACGCAGTATTTT. Protein: CASSSPASGARTDTQYF.